These 8 T cell receptor beta chains share one sample of origin, sequenced in a study of CD8 T cells in ankylosing spondylitis. Points from the study as a whole: Among TCR beta sequences, a motif of under ten highly homologous variants appeared characteristic of ankylosing spondylitis blood.

TCRdb re-derived calls from the 5' RACE reads in MiXCR, one entry per CDR3 protein. Of 750,000 to 850,000 distinct CDR3 sequences in the sample, roughly 12% were seen once. For these TCRs, the target antigens are not known. The specimen sequenced was blood, either unsorted or a sorted T cell fraction (not recorded which). The receptors come from a male donor with ankylosing spondylitis.

The chain joins TRBV20-1 to TRBJ2-7, with TRBD1 identical over 10 bases. The CDR3 contains 15 residues. V shed 2 bases and J 3 bases; nucleotides not matched to a gene: 7. Germline CDR1 is DFQATT and CDR2 is SNEGSKA (reference sequence). CDR3 nucleotides: TGCAGTGCTAGAAGGGACAGGGGCGACTACTACGAGCAGTACTTC. It codes for CSARRDRGDYYEQYF.

In its sample, this clonotype was seen a few times. This chain uses TRBV10-3 with TRBJ1-1; D unresolved. Germline V lookup: CDR1 ENHRY, CDR2 SYGVKD. The CDR3 covers 14 residues. V was cut by 0 bases and J by 1 base, with 6 bases left in between. The chain's CDR3 is CAISESRENTEAFF. The CDR3, as DNA: TGTGCCATCAGTGAGTCGAGGGAGAACACTGAAGCTTTCTTT.

The V call is TRBV6-4, the J call TRBJ2-1; D might be TRBD1 (5 bases). CDR3 length: 15 amino acids. CDR1 and CDR2 (germline): MRHNA, SNTAGT. V was shortened by 4 bases and J by 8 bases, with 18 bases between the two germline ends. This CDR3 is CASSGRQGSVDEQFF. The CDR3 DNA sequence: TGTGCCAGCAGTGGTCGGCAGGGCAGTGTCGATGAGCAGTTCTTC.

This clonotype was observed many times. V is TRBV12-3 or TRBV12-4 and J is TRBJ2-5; D may be TRBD1 or TRBD2 (6 bases each). The CDR3 is made up of 11 amino acids. V lost 3 bases, J lost 11 bases, and 10 bases lay in between. The chain's CDR3 is CASSFGGAQYF. CDR3 sequence (DNA): TGTGCCAGCAGTTTCGGGGGCGCTCAGTACTTC.

There are a few counts of this clonotype. The chain combines TRBV5-6 with TRBJ2-3, with D possibly being TRBD2 (6 bases). V shed 4 bases and J shed 5 bases, with 17 bases lying between them. This CDR3 is built from 15 residues. CDR1 and CDR2 from the germline V gene are SGHDT and YYEEEE. Here the CDR3 DNA reads TGTGCCAGCAGCCCGCAGCCAACCGGGAGAGATACGCAGTATTTT. Protein product: CASSPQPTGRDTQYF. Full variable domain (missing parts from reference TRBV5-6 and TRBJ2-3): DAGVTQSPTHLIKTRGQQVTLRCSPKSGHDTVSWYQQALGQGPQFIFQYYEEEERQRGNFPDRFSGHQFPNYSSELNVNALLLGDSALYLCASSPQPTGRDTQYFGPGTRLTVL.

This clonotype appeared once. V and J are TRBV4-3 and TRBJ2-6, with D possibly matching TRBD2 (6 bases). Trimming removed 4 bases at V and 2 bases at J, with 18 bases between. This CDR3 spans 18 amino acids. Germline-derived CDR1 and CDR2 are LGHNA and YSLEER. This CDR3 is CASSRRDFREPGANVLTF. CDR3 nucleotide sequence: TGCGCCAGCAGCCGCCGGGACTTCCGGGAACCTGGGGCCAACGTCCTGACTTTC.

The chain combines TRBV20-1 with TRBJ2-5; D perhaps matches TRBD1 (5 bases). This CDR3 region has 15 residues. V lost 4 bases, J lost 0 bases, and 15 bases lay in between. Germline V gene sequence: CDR1 DFQATT, CDR2 SNEGSKA (reference sequence). CDR3 nucleotides: TGCAGTGCTACCCCCACAGGTTTCCACCAAGAGACCCAGTACTTC. Translating gives CSATPTGFHQETQYF.

The table lists this clonotype with a few counts. The chain employs TRBV6-5 and TRBJ1-1; no reliable D call. This CDR3 comprises 14 residues. Germline V gene lookup returns CDR1 MNHEY and CDR2 SVGAGI. Trimming removed 0 bases from V and 5 bases from J, with 10 bases in between. The CDR3 loop is CASSYSRTMTEAFF. In DNA, the CDR3 is TGTGCCAGCAGTTACTCAAGAACGATGACTGAAGCTTTCTTT.